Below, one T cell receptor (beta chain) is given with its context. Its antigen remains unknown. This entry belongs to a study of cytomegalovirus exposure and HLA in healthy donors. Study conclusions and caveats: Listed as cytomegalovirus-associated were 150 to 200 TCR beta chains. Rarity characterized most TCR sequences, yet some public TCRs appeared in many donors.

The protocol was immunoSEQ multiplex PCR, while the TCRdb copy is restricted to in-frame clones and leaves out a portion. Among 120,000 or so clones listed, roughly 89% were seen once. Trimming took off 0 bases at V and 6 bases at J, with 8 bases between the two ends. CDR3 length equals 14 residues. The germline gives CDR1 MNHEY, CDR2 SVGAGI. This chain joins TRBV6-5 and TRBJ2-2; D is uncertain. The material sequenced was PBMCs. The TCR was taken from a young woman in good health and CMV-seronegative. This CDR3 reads CASSYSRTAGELFF. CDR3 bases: TGTGCCAGCAGTTACTCGAGAACGGCCGGGGAGCTGTTTTTT.